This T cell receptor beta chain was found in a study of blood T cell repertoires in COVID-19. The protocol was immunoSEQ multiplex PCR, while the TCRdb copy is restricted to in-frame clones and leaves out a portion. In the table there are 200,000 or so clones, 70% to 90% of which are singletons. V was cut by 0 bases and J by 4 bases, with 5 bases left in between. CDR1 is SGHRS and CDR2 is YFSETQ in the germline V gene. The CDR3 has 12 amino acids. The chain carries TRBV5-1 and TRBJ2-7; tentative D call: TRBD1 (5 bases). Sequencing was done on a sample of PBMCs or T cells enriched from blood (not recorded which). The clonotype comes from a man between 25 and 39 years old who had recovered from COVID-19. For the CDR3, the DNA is TGCGCCAGCAGCTTGGGACAGTACGAGCAGTACTTC. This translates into CASSLGQYEQYF.